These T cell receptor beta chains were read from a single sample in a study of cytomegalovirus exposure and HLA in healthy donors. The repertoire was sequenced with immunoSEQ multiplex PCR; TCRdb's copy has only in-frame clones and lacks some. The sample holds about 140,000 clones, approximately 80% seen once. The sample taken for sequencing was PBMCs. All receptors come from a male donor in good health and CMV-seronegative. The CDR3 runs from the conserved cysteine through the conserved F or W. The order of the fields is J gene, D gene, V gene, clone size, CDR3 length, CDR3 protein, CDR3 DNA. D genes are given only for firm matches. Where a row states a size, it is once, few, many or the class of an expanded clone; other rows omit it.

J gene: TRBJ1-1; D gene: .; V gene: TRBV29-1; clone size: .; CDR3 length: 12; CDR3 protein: CSVDGLGLEAFF; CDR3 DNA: TGCAGCGTTGACGGTCTAGGCCTTGAAGCTTTCTTT
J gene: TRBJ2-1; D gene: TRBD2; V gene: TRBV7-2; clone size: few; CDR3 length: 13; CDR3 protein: CASRTSGTNEQFF; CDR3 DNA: TGTGCCAGCAGGACTAGCGGGACTAATGAGCAGTTCTTC
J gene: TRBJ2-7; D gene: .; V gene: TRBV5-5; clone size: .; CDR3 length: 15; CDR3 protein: CASSLAGGLVGEQYF; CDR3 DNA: TGTGCCAGCAGCTTGGCCGGGGGGCTGGTGGGTGAGCAGTACTTC
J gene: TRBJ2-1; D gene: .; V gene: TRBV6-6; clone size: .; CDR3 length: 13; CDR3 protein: CASWEERVNEQFF; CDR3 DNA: TGTGCCAGCTGGGAGGAGAGAGTCAATGAGCAGTTCTTC
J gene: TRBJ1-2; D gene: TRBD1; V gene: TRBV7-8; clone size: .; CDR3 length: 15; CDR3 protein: CASTYGTGSNYGYTF; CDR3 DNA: TGTGCCAGCACCTACGGGACAGGGTCTAACTATGGCTACACCTTC
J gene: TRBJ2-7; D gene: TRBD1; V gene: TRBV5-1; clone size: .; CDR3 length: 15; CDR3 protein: CASSLGQGPTYEQYF; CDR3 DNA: TGCGCCAGCAGCTTGGGACAGGGTCCCACCTACGAGCAGTACTTC
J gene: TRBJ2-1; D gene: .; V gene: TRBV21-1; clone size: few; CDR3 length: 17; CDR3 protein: CASSPKTGGPRRGEQFF; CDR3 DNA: TGTGCCAGCAGCCCTAAGACCGGCGGACCCCGGAGAGGGGAGCAGTTCTTC
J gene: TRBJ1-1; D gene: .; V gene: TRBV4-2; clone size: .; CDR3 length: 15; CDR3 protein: CASSQTGKENTEAFF; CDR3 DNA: TGTGCCAGCAGCCAAACAGGGAAGGAGAACACTGAAGCTTTCTTT
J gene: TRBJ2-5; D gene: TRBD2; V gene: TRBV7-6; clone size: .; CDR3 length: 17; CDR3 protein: CASSPRPRTSGGETQYF; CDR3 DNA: TGTGCCAGCAGCCCTCGCCCTCGGACTAGCGGGGGAGAGACCCAGTACTTC
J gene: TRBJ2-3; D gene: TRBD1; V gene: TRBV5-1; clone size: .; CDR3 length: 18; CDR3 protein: CASSLGSGQVSGTDTQYF; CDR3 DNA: TGCGCCAGCAGCTTGGGGAGTGGACAGGTTTCGGGTACAGATACGCAGTATTTT
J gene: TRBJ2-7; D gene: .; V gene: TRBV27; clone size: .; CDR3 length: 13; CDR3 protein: CASSSRISYEQYF; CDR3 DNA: TGTGCCAGCAGTTCTAGGATTTCCTACGAGCAGTACTTC
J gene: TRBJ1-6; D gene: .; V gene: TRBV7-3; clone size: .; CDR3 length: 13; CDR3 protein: CASSSRADSPLHF; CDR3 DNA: TGTGCCAGCAGCTCCAGGGCAGATTCACCCCTCCACTTT
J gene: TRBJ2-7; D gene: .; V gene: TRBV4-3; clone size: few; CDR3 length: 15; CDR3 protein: CASSQDGAQGYEQYF; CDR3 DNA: TGCGCCAGCAGCCAAGATGGCGCACAGGGATACGAGCAGTACTTC
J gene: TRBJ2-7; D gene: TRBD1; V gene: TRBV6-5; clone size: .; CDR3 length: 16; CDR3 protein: CASSYSRGPKNDEQYF; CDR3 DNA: TGTGCCAGCAGTTACTCAAGGGGGCCGAAAAACGACGAGCAGTACTTC
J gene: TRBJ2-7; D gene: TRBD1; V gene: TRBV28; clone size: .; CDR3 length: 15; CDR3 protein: CASSPDRGGPYEQYF; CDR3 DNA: TGTGCCAGCAGTCCCGACAGGGGGGGCCCCTACGAGCAGTACTTC
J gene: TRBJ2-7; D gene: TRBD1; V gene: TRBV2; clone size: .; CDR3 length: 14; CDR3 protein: CAIEPTGVTYEQYF; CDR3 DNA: TGTGCGATCGAACCGACAGGGGTTACCTACGAGCAGTACTTC
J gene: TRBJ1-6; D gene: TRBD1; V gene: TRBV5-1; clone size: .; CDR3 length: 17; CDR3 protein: CASSLVGQGRGDSPLHF; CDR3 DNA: TGCGCCAGCAGCTTGGTGGGACAGGGTAGAGGGGATTCACCCCTCCACTTT
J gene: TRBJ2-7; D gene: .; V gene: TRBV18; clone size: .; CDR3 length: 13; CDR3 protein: CASSPRGLHEQYF; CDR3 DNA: TGTGCCAGCTCACCACGGGGGCTCCACGAGCAGTACTTC
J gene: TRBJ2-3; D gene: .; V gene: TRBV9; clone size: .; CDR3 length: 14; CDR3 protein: CASSVGGRMDTQYF; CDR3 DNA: TGTGCCAGCAGCGTAGGAGGGAGGATGGATACGCAGTATTTT
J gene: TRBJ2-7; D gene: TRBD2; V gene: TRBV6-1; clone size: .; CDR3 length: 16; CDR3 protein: CASSEAASGSSYEQYF; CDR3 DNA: TGTGCCAGCAGTGAAGCGGCTAGCGGGAGCTCCTACGAGCAGTACTTC
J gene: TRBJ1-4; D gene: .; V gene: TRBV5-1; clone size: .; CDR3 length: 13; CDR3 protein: CASSREGGEKLFF; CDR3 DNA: TGCGCCAGCAGCCGGGAGGGTGGTGAAAAACTGTTTTTT
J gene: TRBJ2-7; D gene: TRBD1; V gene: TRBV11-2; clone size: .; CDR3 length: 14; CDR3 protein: CASSSRTGYYEQYF; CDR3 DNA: TGTGCCAGCAGCTCGAGGACAGGGTACTACGAGCAGTACTTC
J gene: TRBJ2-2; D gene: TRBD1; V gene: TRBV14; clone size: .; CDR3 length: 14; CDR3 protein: CASSIQGATGELFF; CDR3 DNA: TGTGCCAGCAGCATCCAGGGGGCTACCGGGGAGCTGTTTTTT
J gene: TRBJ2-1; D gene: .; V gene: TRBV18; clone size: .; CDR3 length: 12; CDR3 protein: CASSSEGNEQFF; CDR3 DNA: TGTGCCAGCTCATCGGAGGGAAATGAGCAGTTCTTC
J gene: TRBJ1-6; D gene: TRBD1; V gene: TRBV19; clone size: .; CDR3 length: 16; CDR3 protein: CASSRFDRGAHSPLHF; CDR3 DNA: TGTGCCAGTAGTAGGTTCGACAGGGGAGCCCATTCACCCCTCCACTTT
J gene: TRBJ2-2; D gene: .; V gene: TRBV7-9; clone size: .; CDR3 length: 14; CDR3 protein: CSSHSQGNTGELFF; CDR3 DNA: TGTTCCAGCCATTCACAGGGGAACACCGGGGAGCTGTTTTTT
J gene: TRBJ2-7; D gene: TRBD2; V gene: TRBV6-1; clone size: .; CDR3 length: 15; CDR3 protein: CASSERGGSTYEQYF; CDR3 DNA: TGTGCCAGCAGTGAACGGGGGGGTAGTACATACGAGCAGTACTTC
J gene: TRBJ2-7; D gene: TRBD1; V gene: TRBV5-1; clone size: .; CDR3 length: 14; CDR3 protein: CASSFGTGGYEQYF; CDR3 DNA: TGCGCCAGCAGCTTCGGGACAGGGGGCTACGAGCAGTACTTC
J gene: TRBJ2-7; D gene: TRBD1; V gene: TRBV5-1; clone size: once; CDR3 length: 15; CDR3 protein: CASSPSTGGSYEQYF; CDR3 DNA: TGCGCCAGCAGCCCCTCGACAGGGGGGTCCTACGAGCAGTACTTC
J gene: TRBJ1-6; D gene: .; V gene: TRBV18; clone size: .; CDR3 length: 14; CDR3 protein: CASSPSAGDSPLHF; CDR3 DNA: TGTGCCAGCTCACCATCAGCAGGGGATTCACCCCTCCACTTT
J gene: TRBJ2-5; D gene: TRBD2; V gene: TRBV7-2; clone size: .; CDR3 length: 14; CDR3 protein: CASSPTSAQETQYF; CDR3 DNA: TGTGCCAGCAGCCCGACTAGCGCTCAAGAGACCCAGTACTTC
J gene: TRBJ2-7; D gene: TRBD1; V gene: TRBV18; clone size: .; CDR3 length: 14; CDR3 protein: CATGQGGRTYEQYF; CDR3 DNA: TGTGCCACCGGACAGGGGGGCCGAACCTACGAGCAGTACTTC
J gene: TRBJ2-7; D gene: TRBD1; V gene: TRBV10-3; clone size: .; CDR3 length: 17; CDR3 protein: CAIRTTGTGERSYEQYF; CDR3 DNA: TGTGCCATCAGAACGACCGGGACAGGGGAAAGGTCGTACGAGCAGTACTTC
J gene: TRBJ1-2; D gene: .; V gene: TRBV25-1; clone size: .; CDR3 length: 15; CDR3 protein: CASSDRTVALGGYTF; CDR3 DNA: TGTGCCAGCAGTGATCGGACAGTGGCTTTGGGTGGCTACACCTTC
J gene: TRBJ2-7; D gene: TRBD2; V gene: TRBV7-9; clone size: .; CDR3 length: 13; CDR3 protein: CASRGLGSYEQYF; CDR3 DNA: TGTGCCAGCCGGGGACTAGGGTCCTACGAGCAGTACTTC
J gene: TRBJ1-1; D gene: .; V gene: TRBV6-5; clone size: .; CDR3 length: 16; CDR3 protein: CASSYLPDRENTEAFF; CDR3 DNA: TGTGCCAGCAGTTACCTCCCCGACAGAGAAAACACTGAAGCTTTCTTT
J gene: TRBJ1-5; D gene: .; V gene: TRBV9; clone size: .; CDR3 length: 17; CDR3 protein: CASSPDRDNNKGQPQHF; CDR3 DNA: TGTGCCAGCAGCCCGGACCGGGACAATAACAAAGGTCAGCCCCAGCATTTT
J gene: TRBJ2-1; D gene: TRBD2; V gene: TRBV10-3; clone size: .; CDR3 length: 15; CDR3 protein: CAISRAGVTYNEQFF; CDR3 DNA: TGTGCCATCAGTAGGGCGGGAGTCACCTACAATGAGCAGTTCTTC
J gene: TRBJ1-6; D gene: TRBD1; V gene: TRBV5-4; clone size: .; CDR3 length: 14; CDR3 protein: CASSQDRGNSPLHF; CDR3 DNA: TGTGCCAGCAGCCAGGACAGGGGGAATTCACCCCTCCACTTT
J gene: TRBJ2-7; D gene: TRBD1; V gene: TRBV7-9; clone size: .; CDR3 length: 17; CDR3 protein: CASSLVGGRGRRNEQYF; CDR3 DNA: TGTGCCAGCAGCTTAGTGGGTGGAAGGGGGCGCAGGAACGAGCAGTACTTC
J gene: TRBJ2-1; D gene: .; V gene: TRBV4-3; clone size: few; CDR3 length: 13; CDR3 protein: CASSQERFNEQFF; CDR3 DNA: TGCGCCAGCAGCCAAGAGAGATTCAATGAGCAGTTCTTC
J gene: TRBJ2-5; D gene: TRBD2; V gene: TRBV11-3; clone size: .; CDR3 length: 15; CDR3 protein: CASSPRAGVGETQYF; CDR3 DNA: TGTGCCAGCAGCCCGCGAGCGGGAGTGGGAGAGACCCAGTACTTC
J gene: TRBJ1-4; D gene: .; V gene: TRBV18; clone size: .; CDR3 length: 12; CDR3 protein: CASSQGDEKLFF; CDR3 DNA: TGTGCCAGCTCACAGGGGGATGAAAAACTGTTTTTT
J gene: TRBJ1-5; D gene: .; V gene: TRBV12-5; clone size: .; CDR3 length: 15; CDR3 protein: CASGFTAGSNQPQHF; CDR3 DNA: TGTGCTAGTGGTTTCACGGCAGGGTCTAATCAGCCCCAGCATTTT
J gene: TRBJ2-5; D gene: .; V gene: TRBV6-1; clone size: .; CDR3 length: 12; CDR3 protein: CAGGARKETQYF; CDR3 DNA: TGTGCCGGCGGAGCACGAAAAGAGACCCAGTACTTC
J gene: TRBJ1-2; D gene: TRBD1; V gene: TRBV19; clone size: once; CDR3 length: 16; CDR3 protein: CASSLRTGLGVYGYTF; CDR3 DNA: TGTGCCAGTAGCCTCAGGACAGGGCTTGGGGTTTATGGCTACACCTTC
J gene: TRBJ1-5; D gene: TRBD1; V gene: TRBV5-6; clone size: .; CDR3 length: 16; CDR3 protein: CASSSGQVNSNQPQHF; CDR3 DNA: TGCGCCAGCAGCTCCGGACAGGTCAATAGCAATCAGCCCCAGCATTTT
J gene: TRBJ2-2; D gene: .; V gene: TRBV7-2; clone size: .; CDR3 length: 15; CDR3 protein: CASSPEFANTGELFF; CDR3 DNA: TGTGCCAGCAGCCCCGAGTTCGCGAACACCGGGGAGCTGTTTTTT
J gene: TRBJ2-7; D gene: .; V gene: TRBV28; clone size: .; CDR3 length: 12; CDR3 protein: CASTGAIHEQYF; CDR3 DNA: TGTGCCTCAACAGGAGCAATTCACGAGCAGTACTTC
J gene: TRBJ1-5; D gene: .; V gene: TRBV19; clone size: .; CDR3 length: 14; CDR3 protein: CASTRDTTNQPQHF; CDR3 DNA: TGTGCCAGTACCCGGGACACGACCAATCAGCCCCAGCATTTT
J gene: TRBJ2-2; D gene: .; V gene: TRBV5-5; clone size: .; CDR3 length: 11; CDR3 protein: CASTHSGELFF; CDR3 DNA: TGTGCCAGCACCCATTCCGGGGAGCTGTTTTTT
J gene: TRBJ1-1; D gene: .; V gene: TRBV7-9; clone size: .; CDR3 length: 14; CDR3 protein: CASSQWAGDTEAFF; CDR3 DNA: TGTGCCAGCAGCCAATGGGCCGGGGACACTGAAGCTTTCTTT
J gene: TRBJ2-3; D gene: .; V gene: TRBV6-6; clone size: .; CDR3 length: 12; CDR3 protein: CAGGQITDTQYF; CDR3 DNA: TGTGCGGGGGGGCAGATCACAGATACGCAGTATTTT
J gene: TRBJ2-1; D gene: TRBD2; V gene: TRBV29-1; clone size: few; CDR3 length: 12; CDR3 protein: CSVLAGGDEQFF; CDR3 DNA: TGCAGCGTACTAGCGGGAGGCGATGAGCAGTTCTTC
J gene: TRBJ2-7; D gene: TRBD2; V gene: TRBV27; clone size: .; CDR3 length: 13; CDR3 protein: CASPGGDYYEQYF; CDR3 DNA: TGTGCCAGCCCCGGGGGGGATTACTACGAGCAGTACTTC
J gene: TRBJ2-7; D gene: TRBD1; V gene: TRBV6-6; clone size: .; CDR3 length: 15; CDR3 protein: CASSYSGQGTNEQYF; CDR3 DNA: TGTGCCAGCAGTTACTCTGGACAGGGGACCAACGAGCAGTACTTC
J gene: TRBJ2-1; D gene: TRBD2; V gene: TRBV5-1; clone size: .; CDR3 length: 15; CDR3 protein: CASKRETGGLSEQFF; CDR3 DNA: TGCGCCAGCAAAAGGGAGACGGGGGGGTTAAGTGAGCAGTTCTTC
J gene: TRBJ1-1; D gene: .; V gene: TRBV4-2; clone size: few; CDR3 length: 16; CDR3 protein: CASSQLGEAQNTEAFF; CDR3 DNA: TGTGCCAGCAGCCAACTAGGTGAGGCGCAGAACACTGAAGCTTTCTTT
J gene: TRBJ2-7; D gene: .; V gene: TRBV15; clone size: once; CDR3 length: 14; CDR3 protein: CATSRGGSGDEQYF; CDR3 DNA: TGTGCCACCAGCAGAGGAGGGTCAGGGGATGAGCAGTACTTC